This T cell receptor (beta chain) was identified in a study of control samples from healthy donors and cancer patients. Profiled with immunoSEQ multiplex PCR; TCRdb holds only in-frame clones, not every one. The sample contains over 200,000 clones, over 70% of which appear only once. The CDR3 sequence is 14 residues long. Germline V gene data show CDR1 as SGHDT and CDR2 as YYEEEE. Trimming at V came to 2 bases and at J to 4 bases, leaving 3 bases not matched to a gene. The J gene is TRBJ2-1, the V gene TRBV5-6; 7 nucleotides match TRBD2. This receptor was identified in a woman aged 60-75 years with lung cancer. Sequenced input: PBMCs. CDR3 nucleotides: TGTGCCAGCAGCTTTGGAGCGGGGTACAATGAGCAGTTCTTC. It specifies CASSFGAGYNEQFF.